This TCR beta chain was sequenced in a study of cytomegalovirus exposure and HLA in healthy donors. This CDR3 comprises 12 residues. V was shortened by 4 bases and J by 6 bases, with 10 bases between the two germline ends. Germline CDR1 is SGHTS and CDR2 is YDEGEE. This clone was recorded once. Antigen unknown. Study-wide results and limits: A link between a missense DCLRE1C variant and TCR beta V- and J-gene trimming emerged from a later analysis.

Amplification used 60 Vbeta primers and 13 Jbeta primers. The table came from immunoSEQ multiplex PCR; TCRdb's copy has only in-frame clones and leaves some out. Of some 150,000 clones detected, roughly 80% appear once; the ten largest clones hold under 6%. J is TRBJ1-1 and V is TRBV5-8, with D unresolved. Sequencing was carried out using PBMCs. The source of this sequence is a man aged 25 to 45 in good health and CMV-seronegative. The CDR3 is CASSKRRAEAFF. In DNA form, the CDR3 reads TGTGCCAGCAGCAAGCGACGGGCTGAAGCTTTCTTT.